This T cell receptor beta chain was retrieved from a study of identical twins. Findings of the study overall: Invariant MAIT and iNKT cells are populations that could partly confound zero-insertion analyses. Reduced insertions were recorded for abundant cord blood beta clonotypes, with no such pattern in memory repertoires. Some out-of-frame alpha sequences were shared by twins, and these showed excess low generation probability.

Donors uniformly comprised healthy Caucasians. CDR3 length: 13 amino acids. Germline V gene data show CDR1 as MDHEN and CDR2 as SYDVKM. One entry per CDR3 protein, called by TCRdb with MiXCR from the 5' RACE reads. The table shows some 300,000 distinct CDR3 sequences, with approximately 13% occurring only once. On this clonotype: The antigen is not known. Germline and junction disagree at one end, which may indicate a read error.

These data are also associated with another study on yellow fever vaccine responses in identical twins.

The sequencing input was CD8+ T cells sorted from blood. The receptor comes from a woman younger than 35 in good health. The chain combines TRBV28 with TRBJ1-1, with unresolved D. The CDR3 nucleotides are TGTGCCAACAGTTTAGGGAAGGGTACTGAAGCTTTCTTT. Its translation is CANSLGKGTEAFF.